What follows are 22 T cell receptor beta chains derived from one specimen sequenced in a study of cytomegalovirus exposure and HLA in healthy donors. With 60 Vbeta and 13 Jbeta primers, the PCR was carried out. TCRdb keeps only in-frame clones here, not all; method: immunoSEQ multiplex PCR. This sample has around 200,000 clones, with roughly 80% found just once. The sequenced material came from PBMCs. The receptors stem from a boy younger than 18 in good health and CMV-seronegative.

The CDR3 sequence: CASSQPQGNTNYGYTF. CDR3 bases: TGCGCCAGCAGTCAACCACAGGGGAACACTAACTATGGCTACACCTTC. V is TRBV23-1 and J is TRBJ1-2, with 7 bases identical to TRBD1. TRBV23-1 is noted as an ORF with a role that remains uncertain. CDR3 length equals 16 residues. The junction had 6 bases not matched to a gene; V was cut back by 2 bases and J by 0 bases.

This chain links TRBV19 with TRBJ1-5, with a possible D match to TRBD1 (6 bases). CDR1 is LNHDA, CDR2 SQIVND, per germline (reference sequence). This CDR3 spans 16 amino acids. Deletions cut 2 bases from V and 1 base from J, with 12 bases between. This CDR3 is CASSITGRGSNQPQHF. CDR3 nucleotides: TGTGCCAGTAGTATAACAGGGAGAGGAAGCAATCAGCCCCAGCATTTT.

The chain carries TRBV4-2 and TRBJ1-3; D possibly corresponds to TRBD1 (5 bases). CDR1 LGHNA and CDR2 YNFKEQ come from the germline V gene. The CDR3 totals 15 residues. V lost 2 bases and J lost 1, with 9 bases in between. The CDR3 loop reads CASSQPTGSGNTIYF. The CDR3 DNA sequence: TGTGCCAGCAGCCAACCCACAGGTTCTGGAAACACCATATATTTT.

A single count supports this clone. This chain links TRBV7-8 with TRBJ1-1; 9 nucleotides agree with TRBD1. Per the germline V gene, CDR1 is SGHVS and CDR2 is FQNEAQ. V dropped 3 bases and J dropped 3; count of bases not matched to a gene: 5. This CDR3 is built from 15 residues. CDR3 coding DNA: TGTGCCAGCAGCTTGGGACAGGGTCGTTACACTGAAGCTTTCTTT. Protein: CASSLGQGRYTEAFF.

This clone has just one count. J is TRBJ1-2 and V is TRBV18; D is uncertain. The CDR3 covers 13 residues. Germline CDR1 KGHSH, CDR2 LQKENI. With 3 bases removed from V and 4 bases from J, the gap between germline ends came to 9 bases. CDR3: CASSPATSYGYTF. Here the CDR3 DNA reads TGTGCCAGCTCACCCGCAACCAGCTATGGCTACACCTTC.

This clone was recorded only once. The chain links TRBV21-1 to TRBJ2-2; the table calls TRBD1, which could not be checked here. TRBV21-1 is assigned pseudogene status. CDR3 length: 18 residues. CDR3 sequence (DNA): TGTGCCAGCAGCAAAGGGCGACAGGCGGGTACGAACACCGGGGAGCTGTTTTTT. This codes for CASSKGRQAGTNTGELFF.

This chain connects TRBV7-2 to TRBJ2-7; no firm D call. The V end was cut by 4 bases, the J end by 7 bases, with 11 bases between. The CDR3 spans 12 residues. In germline, CDR1 is SGHTA, CDR2 FQGNSA. The CDR3 DNA reads TGTGCCAGCAGCTCACCCGGGTATGAGCAGTACTTC. Its protein is CASSSPGYEQYF.

This clone appeared a single time. J is TRBJ1-2 and V is TRBV30; tentatively, D is TRBD1 (5 bases). This CDR3 contains 15 residues. The germline V gene encodes CDR1 GTSNPN and CDR2 SVGIG (reference sequence). Trimming removed 3 bases at V and 3 bases at J, with 17 bases between. The CDR3 loop is CAWRGGTQRYYGYTF. The CDR3 nucleotides read TGTGCCTGGAGGGGGGGGACTCAGAGGTACTATGGCTACACCTTC.

V is TRBV23-1 and J is TRBJ2-3, with 9 bases aligning to TRBD1. TRBV23-1 is sorted into the ORF group, with uncertain function. The V segment lost 8 bases and the J segment 7 bases; nucleotides outside the gene matches: 13. The CDR3 is made up of 15 amino acids. This CDR3 reads CASYHPPGQGNTQYF. The DNA of the CDR3 is TGCGCCAGCTACCACCCCCCGGGACAGGGTAATACGCAGTATTTT.

This clone was observed a few times. The V gene is TRBV6-1, the J gene TRBJ1-1; 8 bases map to TRBD1. Germline-derived CDR1 and CDR2 are MNHNS and SASEGT. After removal of 4 bases from V and 3 bases from J, the junction contained 1 base not matched to a gene. The CDR3 consists of 13 residues. Written as DNA, the CDR3 is TGTGCCAGCAGTGCGACAGGGGACACTGAAGCTTTCTTT. Protein: CASSATGDTEAFF.

This clone was observed a few times. The rearrangement uses TRBV6-6 and TRBJ2-3; 7 nucleotides align to TRBD1. The germline CDR1 and CDR2 sequences are MNHNY and SVGAGI (reference sequence). This CDR3 comprises 16 residues. With V trimmed by 0 bases and J by 5 bases, 8 bases remained unmatched. CDR3 loop: CASSYSIEGGRDTQYF. CDR3 in DNA: TGTGCCAGCAGTTACTCGATTGAAGGGGGCCGAGATACGCAGTATTTT.

V is TRBV5-1 and J is TRBJ1-2; the match to TRBD1 covers 8 bases. After removal of 3 bases from V and 6 bases from J, the junction contained 10 bases not matched to a gene. CDR3 length: 15 residues. Germline values: CDR1 SGHRS, CDR2 YFSETQ. CDR3 coding DNA: TGCGCCAGCAGCTGGAGGGTGCAGGGGGCGGATGGCTACACCTTC. Amino acid sequence: CASSWRVQGADGYTF.

This clone was seen just once. The chain joins TRBV2 to TRBJ1-2, with 11 bases that match TRBD1. The CDR3 is 17 residues long. V trimming: 7 bases; J trimming: 3 bases; junction bases outside the gene matches: 13. Germline assignment: CDR1 SNHLY and CDR2 FYNNEI. The CDR3 bases are TGTGCCAGCACTAAATTGCATGGGACAGGGGGTGACTATGGCTACACCTTC. Its protein is CASTKLHGTGGDYGYTF. Supplemented by reference TRBV2 and TRBJ1-2, the full variable domain reads EPEVTQTPSHQVTQMGQEVILRCVPISNHLYFYWYRQILGQKVEFLVSFYNNEISEKSEIFDDQFSVERPDGSNFTLKIRSTKLEDSAMYFCASTKLHGTGGDYGYTFGSGTRLTVV.

Details on this clone: An end of the junction differs from the germline gene, which may be a read error. The chain has TRBV7-9 and TRBJ2-5; the D gene is possibly TRBD1 (7 bases). CDR3 size: 17 residues. Per the germline V gene, CDR1 is SEHNR and CDR2 is FQNEAQ (reference sequence). In DNA, the CDR3 is TGTTCCAGCAGCTTAGCGTCTTATCAGGGGGGCCAAGAGACCCAGTACTTC. Its translation is CSSSLASYQGGQETQYF.

The chain is built from TRBV29-1 and TRBJ1-3; D gene uncertain. Trimming took off 6 bases at V and 2 bases at J, with 8 bases between the two ends. In germline, CDR1 is SQVTM, CDR2 ANQGSEA. The CDR3 spans 12 residues. CDR3: CSVRVAGNTIYF. CDR3 DNA: TGCAGCGTCCGGGTGGCTGGAAACACCATATATTTT.

The genes are TRBV4-1 and TRBJ2-7; 9 bases are shared with TRBD1. This CDR3 is built from 16 residues. From germline, CDR1 is MGHRA and CDR2 YSYEKL. The junction had 9 bases not matched to a gene; V was cut back by 2 bases and J by 4 bases. In DNA form, the CDR3 reads TGCGCCAGCAGCCAAAAAATTAGGACAGGGGAATACGAGCAGTACTTC. Protein product: CASSQKIRTGEYEQYF.

This chain connects TRBV2 to TRBJ1-1, with D possibly being TRBD1 (6 bases). The V end was cut by 2 bases, the J end by 4 bases, with 8 bases between. From germline, CDR1 is SNHLY and CDR2 FYNNEI. The CDR3 is made up of 13 amino acids. CDR3 residues: CASSELGGTEAFF. DNA of the CDR3: TGTGCCAGCAGTGAACTAGGGGGCACTGAAGCTTTCTTT.

Worth noting for this clone: This sample also contains other DNA sequences that code for the same CDR3. The V call is TRBV7-9, the J call TRBJ1-4, with a tentative D call TRBD1 (6 bases). V was clipped by 4 bases and J by 0 bases, with 12 bases between them. The CDR3 length is 16 residues. CDR1 and CDR2 (germline): SEHNR, FQNEAQ (reference sequence). CDR3: CASSSRDTATNEKLFF. CDR3 nucleotide sequence: TGTGCCAGCAGCTCCCGGGACACAGCAACTAATGAAAAACTGTTTTTT.

In this sample, this clone turned up a few times. This chain connects TRBV7-9 to TRBJ1-2; D is undetermined. V was clipped by 4 bases and J by 6 bases, with 12 bases between them. This CDR3 spans 13 amino acids. The germline V gene has CDR1 SEHNR and CDR2 FQNEAQ (reference sequence). This CDR3 reads CASSSYRGNGYTF. In nucleotides, the CDR3 is TGTGCCAGCAGCTCGTATCGGGGAAATGGCTACACCTTC.

This clone was observed a handful of times. V is TRBV6-5 and J is TRBJ2-7; D gene ambiguous. Trimming took off 1 base at V and 3 bases at J, with 10 bases between the two ends. CDR3 length: 14 amino acids. Germline CDR1 and CDR2: MNHEY and SVGAGI. In DNA form, the CDR3 reads TGTGCCAGCAGTTACTTCGTTGGCAGCTACGAGCAGTACTTC. Translated, it gives CASSYFVGSYEQYF.

V usage is TRBV9 and J usage is TRBJ1-1, with TRBD1 identical over 8 bases. Germline loops: CDR1 SGDLS, CDR2 YYNGEE. Trimming removed 4 bases from V and 5 bases from J; junction bases left unmatched: 4. The length of the CDR3 is 13 residues. The CDR3: CASSPQGDTEAFF. The CDR3 DNA sequence: TGTGCCAGCAGCCCACAGGGGGATACTGAAGCTTTCTTT.

The genes are TRBV29-1 and TRBJ1-2; 9 nucleotides line up with TRBD1. The ends lost 6 bases at V and 11 bases at J; junction bases unmatched: 7. The CDR3 totals 11 residues. Per the germline V gene, CDR1 is SQVTM and CDR2 is ANQGSEA. CDR3 protein: CSVRRQGDYTF. The CDR3 DNA is TGCAGCGTCAGGCGACAGGGGGATTACACCTTC. Combining the CDR3 with reference TRBV29-1 and TRBJ1-2 gives the whole variable domain SAVISQKPSRDICQRGTSLTIQCQVDSQVTMMFWYRQQPGQSLTLIATANQGSEATYESGFVIDKFPISRPNLTFSTLTVSNMSPEDSSIYLCSVRRQGDYTFGSGTRLTVV.